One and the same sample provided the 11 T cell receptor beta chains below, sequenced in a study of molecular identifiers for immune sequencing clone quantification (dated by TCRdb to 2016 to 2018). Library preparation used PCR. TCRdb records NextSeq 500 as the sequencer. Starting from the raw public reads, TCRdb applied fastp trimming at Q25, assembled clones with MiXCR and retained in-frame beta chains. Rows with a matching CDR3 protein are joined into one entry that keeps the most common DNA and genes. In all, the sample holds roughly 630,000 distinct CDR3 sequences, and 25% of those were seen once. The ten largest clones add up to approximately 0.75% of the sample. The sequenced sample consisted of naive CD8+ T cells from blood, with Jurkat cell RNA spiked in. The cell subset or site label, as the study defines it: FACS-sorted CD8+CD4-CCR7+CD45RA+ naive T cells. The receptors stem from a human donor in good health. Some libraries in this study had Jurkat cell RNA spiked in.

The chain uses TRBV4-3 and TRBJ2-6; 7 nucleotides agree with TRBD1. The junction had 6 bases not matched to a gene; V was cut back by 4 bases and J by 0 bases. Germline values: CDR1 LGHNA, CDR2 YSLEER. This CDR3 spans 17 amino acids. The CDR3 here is CASSPGTAASGANVLTF. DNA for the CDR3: TGCGCCAGCAGCCCCGGGACAGCGGCCTCTGGGGCCAACGTCCTGACTTTC.

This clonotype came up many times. For the CDR3, the DNA is TGCGCCAGCAGCCAAGACCGGGCGGTAAATCAGCCCCAGCATTTT. Translation gives CASSQDRAVNQPQHF. This chain links TRBV4-3 with TRBJ1-5, with D uncertain. The CDR3 is 15 amino acids. V lost 0 bases and J lost 4, with 10 bases in between. The germline V gene has CDR1 LGHNA and CDR2 YSLEER.

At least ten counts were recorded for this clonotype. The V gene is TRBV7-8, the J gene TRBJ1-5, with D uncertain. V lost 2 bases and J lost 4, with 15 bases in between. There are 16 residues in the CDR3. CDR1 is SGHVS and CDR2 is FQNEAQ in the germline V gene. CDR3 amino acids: CASSLTLPGTNQPQHF. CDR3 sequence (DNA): TGTGCCAGCAGCTTAACACTCCCAGGCACTAATCAGCCCCAGCATTTT.

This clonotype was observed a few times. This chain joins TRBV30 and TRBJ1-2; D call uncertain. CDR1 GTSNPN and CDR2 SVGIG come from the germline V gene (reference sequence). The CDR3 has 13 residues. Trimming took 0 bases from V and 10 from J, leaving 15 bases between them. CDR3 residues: CAWSVLFGDDYTF. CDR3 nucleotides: TGTGCCTGGAGTGTACTTTTCGGAGACGACTACACCTTC. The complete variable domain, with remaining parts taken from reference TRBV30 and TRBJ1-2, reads SQTIHQWPATLVQPVGSPLSLECTVEGTSNPNLYWYRQAAGRGLQLLFYSVGIGQISSEVPQNLSASRPQDRQFILSSKKLLLSDSGFYLCAWSVLFGDDYTFGSGTRLTVV.

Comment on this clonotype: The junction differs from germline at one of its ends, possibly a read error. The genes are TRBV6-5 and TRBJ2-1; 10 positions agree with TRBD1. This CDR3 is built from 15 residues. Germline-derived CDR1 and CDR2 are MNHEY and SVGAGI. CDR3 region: CASSYAATGGNERFF. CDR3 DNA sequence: TGTGCCAGCAGTTACGCCGCGACAGGGGGCAATGAGCGGTTCTTC.

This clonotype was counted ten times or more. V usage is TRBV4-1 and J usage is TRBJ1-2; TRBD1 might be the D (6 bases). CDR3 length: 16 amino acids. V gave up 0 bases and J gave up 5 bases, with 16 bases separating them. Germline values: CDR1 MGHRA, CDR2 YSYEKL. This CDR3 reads CASSQDIGQTPYGYTF. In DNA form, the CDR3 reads TGCGCCAGCAGCCAAGATATTGGACAGACACCTTATGGCTACACCTTC.

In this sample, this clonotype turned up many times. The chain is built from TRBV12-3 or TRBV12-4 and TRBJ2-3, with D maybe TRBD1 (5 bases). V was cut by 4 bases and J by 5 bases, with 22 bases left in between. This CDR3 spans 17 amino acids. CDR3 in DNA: TGTGCCAGCAGTTCCCCCGGGCAGGGTAGTAGTGTAGATACGCAGTATTTT. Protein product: CASSSPGQGSSVDTQYF.

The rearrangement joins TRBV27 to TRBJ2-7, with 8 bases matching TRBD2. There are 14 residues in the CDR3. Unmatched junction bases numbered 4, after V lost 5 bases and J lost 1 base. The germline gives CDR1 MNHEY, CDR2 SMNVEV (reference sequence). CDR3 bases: TGTGCCAGCAGTCTAGTAGCGGGGTCCTACGAGCAGTACTTC. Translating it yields CASSLVAGSYEQYF.

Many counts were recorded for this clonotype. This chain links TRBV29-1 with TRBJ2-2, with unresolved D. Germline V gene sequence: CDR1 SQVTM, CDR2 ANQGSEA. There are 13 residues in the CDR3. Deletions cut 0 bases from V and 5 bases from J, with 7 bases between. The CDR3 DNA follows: TGCAGCGTTGAAGAGGGCCTTACCGGGGAGCTGTTTTTT. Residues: CSVEEGLTGELFF.

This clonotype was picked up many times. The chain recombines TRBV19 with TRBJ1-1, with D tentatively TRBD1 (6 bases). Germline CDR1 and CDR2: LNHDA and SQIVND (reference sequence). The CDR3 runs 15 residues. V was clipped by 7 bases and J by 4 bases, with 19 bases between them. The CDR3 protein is CASITGYGEVTEAFF. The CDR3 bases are TGTGCCAGTATCACAGGGTACGGGGAGGTCACTGAAGCTTTCTTT.

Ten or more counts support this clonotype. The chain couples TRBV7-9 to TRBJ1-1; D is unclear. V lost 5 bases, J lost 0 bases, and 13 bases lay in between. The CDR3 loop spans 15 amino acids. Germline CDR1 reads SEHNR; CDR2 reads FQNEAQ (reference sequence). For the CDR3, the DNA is TGTGCCAGCAGCCGGGAGGCCGACATGAACACTGAAGCTTTCTTT. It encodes CASSREADMNTEAFF.